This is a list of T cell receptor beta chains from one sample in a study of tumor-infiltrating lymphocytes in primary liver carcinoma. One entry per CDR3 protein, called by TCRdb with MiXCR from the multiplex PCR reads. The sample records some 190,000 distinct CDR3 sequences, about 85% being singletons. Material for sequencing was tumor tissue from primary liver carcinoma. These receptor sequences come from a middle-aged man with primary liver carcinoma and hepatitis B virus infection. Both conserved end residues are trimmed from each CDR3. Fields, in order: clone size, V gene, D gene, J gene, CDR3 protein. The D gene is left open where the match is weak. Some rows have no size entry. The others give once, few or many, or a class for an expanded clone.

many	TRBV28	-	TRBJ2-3	ASPTAGLGTDTQY
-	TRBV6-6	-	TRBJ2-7	ANSLYFDYYEQY
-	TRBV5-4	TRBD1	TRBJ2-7	AISLGQDGYEQY
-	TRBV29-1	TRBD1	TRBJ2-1	SVELGTGGFYEQF
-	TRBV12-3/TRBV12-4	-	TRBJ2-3	ANREGTGSGTQY
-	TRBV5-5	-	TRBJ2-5	TSSSGTETQY
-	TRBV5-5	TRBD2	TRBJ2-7	ASSLVLAKSSYDQY
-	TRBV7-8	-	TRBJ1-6	ASCLSQGSNSPLH
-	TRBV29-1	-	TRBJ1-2	SVKFGHSIYSYT
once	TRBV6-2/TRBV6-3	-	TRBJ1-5	ASTQTPDMGLDQPQD
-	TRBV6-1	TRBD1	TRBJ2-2	ASRTGGGGAGELL
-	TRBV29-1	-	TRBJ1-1	SVRLRGWNTEAF
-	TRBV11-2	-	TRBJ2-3	ASSLDPGESSTDTQY
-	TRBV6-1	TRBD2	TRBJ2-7	ASSEGTSGSYEHY
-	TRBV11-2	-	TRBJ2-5	AISPRSALGVTHY
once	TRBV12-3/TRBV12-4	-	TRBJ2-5	TSSLSSEETQY
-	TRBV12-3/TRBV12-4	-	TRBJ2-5	ANSLSGVETQC
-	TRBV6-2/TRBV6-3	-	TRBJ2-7	ASSYSKRSTYEQY
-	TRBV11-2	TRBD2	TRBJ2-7	ASSLREGRTSGLGPYEQY
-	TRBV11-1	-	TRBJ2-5	ASSLRAKAQY
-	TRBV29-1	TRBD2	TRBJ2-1	SVVLAGGFYDELF
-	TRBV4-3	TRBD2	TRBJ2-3	ASSHPGLAGRGTQY
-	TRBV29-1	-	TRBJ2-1	SVGYRAAFAYNEQF
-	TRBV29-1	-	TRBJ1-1	SAFQGWAMNPEAF
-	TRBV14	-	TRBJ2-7	ASRQGRGYEQY
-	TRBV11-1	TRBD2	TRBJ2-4	AFSFPGTSGNKNIQY
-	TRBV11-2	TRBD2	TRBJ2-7	ASNLTLAVASEQC
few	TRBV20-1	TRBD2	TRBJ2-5	SARPGGGGASGRETQY
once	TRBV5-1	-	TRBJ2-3	AGSFGLRLETLTDTQY
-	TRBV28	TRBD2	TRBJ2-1	ASSPLGLAGGPYNVRF
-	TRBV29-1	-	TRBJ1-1	SVKPDANTEVF
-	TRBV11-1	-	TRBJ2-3	ASSSRGSSVGARKDMQY
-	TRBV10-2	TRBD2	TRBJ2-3	ASSELQGLDSTDMLY
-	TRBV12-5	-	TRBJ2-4	ASGLRGLAKSIKY
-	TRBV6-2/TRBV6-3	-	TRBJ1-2	ASSRDATINGYT
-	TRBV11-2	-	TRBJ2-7	ASSLTVGVQN
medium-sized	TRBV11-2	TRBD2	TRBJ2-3	ASSLQAGVSTDTQY
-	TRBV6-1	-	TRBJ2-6	ATRPGKQRETLSEANALT
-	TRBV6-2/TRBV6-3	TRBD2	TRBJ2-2	ACSWTRTGELF
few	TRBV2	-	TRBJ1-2	ASATGGYGYT
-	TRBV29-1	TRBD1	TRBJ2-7	SARQGIRSYEQY
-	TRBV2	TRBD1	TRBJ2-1	ACSEQGQGEDEQF
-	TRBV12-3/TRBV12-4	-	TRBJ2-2	ASTLTRGNTGELL
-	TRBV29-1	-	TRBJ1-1	SVEAGWGMNTETL
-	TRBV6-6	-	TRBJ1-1	AVGGGFQNTEAL
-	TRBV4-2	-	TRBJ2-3	ASTQELRPDTQY
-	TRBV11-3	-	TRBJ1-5	ASSLDLGVVQPQH
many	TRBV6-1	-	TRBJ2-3	ASSENFQVTDTQY
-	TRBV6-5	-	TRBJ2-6	ASSFSPTTGANVLT
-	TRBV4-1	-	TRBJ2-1	ANSQAGLVCEQF
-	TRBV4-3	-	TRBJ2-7	ASSQNTGTAGAEY
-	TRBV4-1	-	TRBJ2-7	ASSQGCGQY
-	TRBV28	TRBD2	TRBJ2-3	ACGPSTASAGVRDTQY
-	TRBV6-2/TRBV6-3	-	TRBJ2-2	ASERGGANTEEMF
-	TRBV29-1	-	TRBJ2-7	SLEGRGKPYEQY
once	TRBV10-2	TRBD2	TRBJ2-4	ASTEGTSGISKNIQY
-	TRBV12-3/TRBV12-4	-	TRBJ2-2	ASSFFAGGFNIGELC